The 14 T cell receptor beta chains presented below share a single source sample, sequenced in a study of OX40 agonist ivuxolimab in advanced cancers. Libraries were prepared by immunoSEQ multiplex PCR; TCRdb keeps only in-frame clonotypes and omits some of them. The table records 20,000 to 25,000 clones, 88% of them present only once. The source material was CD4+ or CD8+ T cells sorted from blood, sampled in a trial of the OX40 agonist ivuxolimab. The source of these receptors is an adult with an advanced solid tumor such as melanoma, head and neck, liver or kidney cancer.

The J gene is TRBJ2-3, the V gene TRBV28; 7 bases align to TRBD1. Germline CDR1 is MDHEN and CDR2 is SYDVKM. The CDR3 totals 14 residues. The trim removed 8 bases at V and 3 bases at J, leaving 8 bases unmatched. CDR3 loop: CASHSRGRTDTQYF. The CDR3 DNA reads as TGTGCCAGCCATTCTAGGGGGCGGACAGATACGCAGTATTTT.

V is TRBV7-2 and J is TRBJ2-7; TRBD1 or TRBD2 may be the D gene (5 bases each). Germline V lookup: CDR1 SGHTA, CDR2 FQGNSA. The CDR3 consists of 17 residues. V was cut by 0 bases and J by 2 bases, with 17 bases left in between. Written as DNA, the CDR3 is TGTGCCAGCAGCTTAGCGGGGACGGTTACAGTGCCCTACGAGCAGTACTTC. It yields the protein CASSLAGTVTVPYEQYF.

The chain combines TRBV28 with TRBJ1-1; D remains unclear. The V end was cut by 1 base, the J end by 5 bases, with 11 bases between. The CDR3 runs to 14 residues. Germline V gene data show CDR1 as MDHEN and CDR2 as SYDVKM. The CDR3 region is CASSLSTTGTEAFF. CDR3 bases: TGTGCCAGCAGTTTATCGACAACCGGGACTGAAGCTTTCTTT. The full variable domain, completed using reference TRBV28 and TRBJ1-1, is DVKVTQSSRYLVKRTGEKVFLECVQDMDHENMFWYRQDPGLGLRLIYFSYDVKMKEKGDIPEGYSVSREKKERFSLILESASTNQTSMYLCASSLSTTGTEAFFGQGTRLTVV.

The CDR3 DNA sequence: TGTGCCAGCAGCTACGGACAGGGGTCGGTGGGAGGCTACACCTTC. It translates to CASSYGQGSVGGYTF. The chain joins TRBV5-6 to TRBJ1-2, with TRBD1 matching over 9 bases. Germline assignment: CDR1 SGHDT and CDR2 YYEEEE. After removal of 3 bases from V and 8 bases from J, the junction contained 11 bases not matched to a gene. There are 15 residues in the CDR3. The full variable domain, its missing parts supplied by reference TRBV5-6 and TRBJ1-2, is DAGVTQSPTHLIKTRGQQVTLRCSPKSGHDTVSWYQQALGQGPQFIFQYYEEEERQRGNFPDRFSGHQFPNYSSELNVNALLLGDSALYLCASSYGQGSVGGYTFGSGTRLTVV.

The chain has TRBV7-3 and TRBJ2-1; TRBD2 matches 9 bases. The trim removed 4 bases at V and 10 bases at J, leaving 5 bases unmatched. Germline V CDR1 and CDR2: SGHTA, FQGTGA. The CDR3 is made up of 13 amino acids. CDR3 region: CASSSGTSREQFF. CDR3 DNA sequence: TGTGCCAGCAGCTCCGGGACTAGCAGGGAGCAGTTCTTC.

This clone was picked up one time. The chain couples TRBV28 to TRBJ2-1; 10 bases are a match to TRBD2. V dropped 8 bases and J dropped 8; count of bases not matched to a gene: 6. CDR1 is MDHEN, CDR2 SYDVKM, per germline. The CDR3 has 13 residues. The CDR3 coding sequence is TGTGCCAGCGAGGCTAGCGGGAGCTATGAGCAGTTCTTC. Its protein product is CASEASGSYEQFF. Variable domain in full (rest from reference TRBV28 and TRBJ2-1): DVKVTQSSRYLVKRTGEKVFLECVQDMDHENMFWYRQDPGLGLRLIYFSYDVKMKEKGDIPEGYSVSREKKERFSLILESASTNQTSMYLCASEASGSYEQFFGPGTRLTVL.

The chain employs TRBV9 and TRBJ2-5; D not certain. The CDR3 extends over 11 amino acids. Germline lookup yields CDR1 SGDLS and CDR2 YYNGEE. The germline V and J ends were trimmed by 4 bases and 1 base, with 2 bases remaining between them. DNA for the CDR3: TGTGCCAGCAGCTCCCAAGAGACCCAGTACTTC. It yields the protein CASSSQETQYF.

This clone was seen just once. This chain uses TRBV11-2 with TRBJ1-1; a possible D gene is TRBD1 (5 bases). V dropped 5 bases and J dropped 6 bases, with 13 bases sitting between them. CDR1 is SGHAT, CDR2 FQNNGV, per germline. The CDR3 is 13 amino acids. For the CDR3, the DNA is TGTGCCAGCAGCATCAGTCTGGGGGCTGAAGCTTTCTTT. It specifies CASSISLGAEAFF.

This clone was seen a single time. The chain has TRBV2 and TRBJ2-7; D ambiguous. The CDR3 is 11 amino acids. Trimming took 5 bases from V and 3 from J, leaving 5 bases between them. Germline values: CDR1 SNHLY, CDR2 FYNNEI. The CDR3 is CASSLYYEQYF. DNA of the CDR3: TGTGCCAGCAGTCTCTACTACGAGCAGTACTTC.

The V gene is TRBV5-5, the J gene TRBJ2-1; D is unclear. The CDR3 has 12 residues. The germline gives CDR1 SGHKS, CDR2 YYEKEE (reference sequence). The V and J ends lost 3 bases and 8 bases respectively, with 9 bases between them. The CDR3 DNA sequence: TGTGCCAGCAGCTCTACCCTGGATGAGCAGTTCTTC. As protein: CASSSTLDEQFF.

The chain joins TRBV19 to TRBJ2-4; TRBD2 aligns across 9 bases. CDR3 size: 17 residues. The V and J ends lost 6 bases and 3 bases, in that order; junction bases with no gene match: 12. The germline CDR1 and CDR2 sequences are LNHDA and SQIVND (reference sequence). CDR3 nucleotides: TGTGCCAGTAGATCTTCGGCCGCTAGCGGGAACAAAAACATTCAGTACTTC. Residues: CASRSSAASGNKNIQYF.

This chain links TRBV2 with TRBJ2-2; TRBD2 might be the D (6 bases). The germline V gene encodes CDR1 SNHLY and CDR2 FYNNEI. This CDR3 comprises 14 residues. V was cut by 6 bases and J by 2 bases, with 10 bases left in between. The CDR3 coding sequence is TGTGCCAGCAGGGGGACTTCCAACACCGGGGAGCTGTTTTTT. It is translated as CASRGTSNTGELFF. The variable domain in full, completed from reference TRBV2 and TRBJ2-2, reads EPEVTQTPSHQVTQMGQEVILRCVPISNHLYFYWYRQILGQKVEFLVSFYNNEISEKSEIFDDQFSVERPDGSNFTLKIRSTKLEDSAMYFCASRGTSNTGELFFGEGSRLTVL.

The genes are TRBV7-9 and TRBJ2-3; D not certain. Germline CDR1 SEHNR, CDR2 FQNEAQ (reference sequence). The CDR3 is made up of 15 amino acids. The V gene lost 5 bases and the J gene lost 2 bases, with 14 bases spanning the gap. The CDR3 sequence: CASSSKDRSTDTQYF. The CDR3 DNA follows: TGTGCCAGCAGCAGTAAGGACCGCTCCACAGATACGCAGTATTTT.

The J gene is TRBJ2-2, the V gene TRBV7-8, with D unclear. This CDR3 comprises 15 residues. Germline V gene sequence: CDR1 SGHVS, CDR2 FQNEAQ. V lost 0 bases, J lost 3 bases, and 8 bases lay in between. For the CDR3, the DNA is TGTGCCAGCAGCTTAGCAAGAGACTACACCGGGGAGCTGTTTTTT. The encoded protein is CASSLARDYTGELFF.